The 30 T cell receptor beta chains in this list originate from one sample, sequenced in a study of cytomegalovirus exposure and HLA in healthy donors (dated by TCRdb to the late 2010s). Libraries were built with the immunoSEQ multiplex PCR assay. For the multiplex PCR, a mixture combining 60 forward primers for TCR Vbeta segments and 13 reverse primers for TCR Jbeta segments was used. TCRdb's version of the immuneACCESS table is confined to in-frame rearrangements and falls short of the full clone set. An unresolved V gene accounts for under half of the shortfall where checked; the remainder is of unknown origin. The sample table includes about 210,000 clones. The ten largest clonotypes hold 0.75% to 1% of the sample. The sequenced sample was PBMCs. The receptor set was obtained from a woman aged 25 to 39 in good health and CMV-seropositive.

V and J are TRBV7-8 and TRBJ2-6; possible D gene TRBD2, 6 bases. Germline assignment: CDR1 SGHVS and CDR2 FQNEAQ. CDR3 size: 17 residues. V gave up 1 base and J gave up 2 bases, with 12 bases separating them. CDR3: CASSLVTGGTGANVLTF. In DNA, the CDR3 is TGTGCCAGCAGCTTAGTGACTGGGGGGACTGGGGCCAACGTCCTGACTTTC.

CDR3 amino acids: CASSLAAGESYEQYF. CDR3 DNA sequence: TGTGCCAGCAGCCTAGCAGCCGGGGAATCCTACGAGCAGTACTTC. The V and J genes are TRBV14 and TRBJ2-7; tentative D call: TRBD2 (5 bases). The ends were cut back, 4 bases at V and 1 base at J, with 14 bases in the middle. In germline, CDR1 is SGHDN, CDR2 FVKESK. The CDR3 is made up of 15 amino acids. Combining the CDR3 with reference TRBV14 and TRBJ2-7 gives the whole variable domain EAGVTQFPSHSVIEKGQTVTLRCDPISGHDNLYWYRRVMGKEIKFLLHFVKESKQDESGMPNNRFLAERTGGTYSTLKVQPAELEDSGVYFCASSLAAGESYEQYFGPGTRLTVT.

This chain connects TRBV5-5 to TRBJ2-7, with TRBD1 as a possible D gene (6 bases). The CDR3 totals 18 residues. V was shortened by 4 bases and J by 0 bases, with 23 bases between the two germline ends. The germline V gene has CDR1 SGHKS and CDR2 YYEKEE (reference sequence). Written as DNA, the CDR3 is TGTGCCAGCAGCCCATTTGGGACGACAGGAGCCCGCTCCTACGAGCAGTACTTC. Its protein product is CASSPFGTTGARSYEQYF.

The chain has TRBV25-1 and TRBJ1-4; D gene unclear. The CDR3 is 15 amino acids. CDR1 is MGHDK and CDR2 is SYGVNS in the germline V gene. V gave up 5 bases and J gave up 7 bases, with 17 bases separating them. The CDR3 is CASSTNKKGGEKLFF. The CDR3 DNA reads TGTGCCAGCAGTACAAATAAAAAAGGCGGTGAAAAACTGTTTTTT.

The rearrangement links TRBV7-9 to TRBJ2-3, with D tentatively TRBD2 (6 bases). V was shortened by 1 base and J by 3 bases, with 14 bases between the two germline ends. This CDR3 contains 16 residues. Germline-derived CDR1 and CDR2 are SEHNR and FQNEAQ (reference sequence). CDR3 DNA sequence: TGTGCCAGCAGCTTAGGCGGGGCCCCGAGTACAGATACGCAGTATTTT. Its protein is CASSLGGAPSTDTQYF.

The J gene is TRBJ2-2, the V gene TRBV19; D may be TRBD2 (5 bases). The V gene lost 4 bases and the J gene lost 0 bases, with 9 bases spanning the gap. This CDR3 is 15 amino acids long. Germline V gene lookup returns CDR1 LNHDA and CDR2 SQIVND (reference sequence). CDR3 bases: TGTGCCAGTAGTACCCTAGCTTCGAACACCGGGGAGCTGTTTTTT. Translating gives CASSTLASNTGELFF.

This chain links TRBV27 with TRBJ2-7; 7 positions match TRBD2. CDR1 and CDR2 (germline): MNHEY, SMNVEV (reference sequence). V lost 3 bases to trimming and J lost 3 bases; unmatched junction nucleotides: 5. The CDR3 consists of 14 residues. CDR3 nucleotides: TGTGCCAGCAGTTTCTTAGCGGGCGGCTACGAGCAGTACTTC. Residues: CASSFLAGGYEQYF.

J is TRBJ1-2 and V is TRBV19; TRBD1 aligns across 8 bases. With 7 bases clipped from V and 3 bases from J, the junction kept 7 bases outside the gene matches. Germline loops: CDR1 LNHDA, CDR2 SQIVND (reference sequence). This CDR3 spans 14 amino acids. CDR3 nucleotides: TGTGCCAGTACGGGACAGACAGGGGACTATGGCTACACCTTC. Protein: CASTGQTGDYGYTF. Variable domain in full (rest from reference TRBV19 and TRBJ1-2): DGGITQSPKYLFRKEGQNVTLSCEQNLNHDAMYWYRQDPGQGLRLIYYSQIVNDFQKGDIAEGYSVSREKKESFPLTVTSAQKNPTAFYLCASTGQTGDYGYTFGSGTRLTVV.

About this clone: A junction end diverges from the germline sequence, so it may reflect a read error. The chain has TRBV6-5 and TRBJ1-2, with D unresolved. In germline, CDR1 is MNHEY, CDR2 SVGAGI. The CDR3 contains 13 residues. The CDR3: CVSSYGQNYGYTF. In nucleotides, the CDR3 is TGTGTCAGCAGTTATGGGCAGAACTATGGCTACACCTTC.

This sequence joins TRBV19 and TRBJ1-1, with 7 positions matching TRBD1. There are 14 residues in the CDR3. The germline V gene encodes CDR1 LNHDA and CDR2 SQIVND (reference sequence). Trimming took 11 bases from V and 0 from J; bases not matched to a gene: 9. CDR3 DNA: TGTGCCGGATCCAGGGGGAACATGAACACTGAAGCTTTCTTT. Translated: CAGSRGNMNTEAFF.

The chain combines TRBV28 with TRBJ1-1, with D possibly being TRBD1 (6 bases). Trimming stripped 6 bases from V and 7 bases from J, with 18 bases between. The germline V gene has CDR1 MDHEN and CDR2 SYDVKM. This CDR3 comprises 14 residues. CDR3 residues: CASSFPQGPDEAFF. The CDR3 DNA is TGTGCCAGCAGCTTTCCACAGGGACCAGATGAAGCTTTCTTT.

The rearrangement links TRBV5-1 to TRBJ1-1; tentatively, D is TRBD1 (5 bases). This CDR3 is 15 amino acids long. The V and J ends lost 0 bases and 1 base respectively, with 10 bases between them. Germline-derived CDR1 and CDR2 are SGHRS and YFSETQ. The DNA of the CDR3 is TGCGCCAGCAGCTTGGATTCAGGGCGGAACACTGAAGCTTTCTTT. It is translated as CASSLDSGRNTEAFF.

The V gene is TRBV7-2, the J gene TRBJ1-6; 8 bases agree with TRBD1. CDR1 is SGHTA and CDR2 is FQGNSA in the germline V gene. There are 15 residues in the CDR3. Trimming took 1 base from V and 5 from J; bases not matched to a gene: 1. The DNA for the CDR3 is TGTGCCAGCAGCTTAGAGACAGGGGATAATTCACCCCTCCACTTT. Translated: CASSLETGDNSPLHF.

The chain carries TRBV10-3 and TRBJ2-5; 13 positions match TRBD2. J gave up 4 bases and V 6 bases, and 8 bases lay outside the gene matches. The CDR3 has 16 amino acids. The germline CDR1 and CDR2 sequences are ENHRY and SYGVKD. The CDR3 spells CAIRRTSGGGGETQYF. CDR3 bases: TGTGCCATCAGAAGGACTAGCGGGGGAGGAGGAGAGACCCAGTACTTC.

The chain couples TRBV5-4 to TRBJ2-6; D call uncertain. The CDR3 is made up of 15 amino acids. Trimming pared 3 bases from V and 4 bases from J, leaving 11 bases between. Germline V gene lookup returns CDR1 SGHNT and CDR2 YYREEE (reference sequence). CDR3 amino acids: CASSSGALGANVLTF. CDR3 coding DNA: TGTGCCAGCAGCTCAGGTGCTCTGGGGGCCAACGTCCTGACTTTC.

The J gene is TRBJ2-7, the V gene TRBV28; TRBD1 matches at 9 bases. Germline loops: CDR1 MDHEN, CDR2 SYDVKM. The ends lost 8 bases at V and 3 bases at J; junction bases unmatched: 14. The CDR3 runs 16 residues. The CDR3 protein is CASCGTGLLSIYEQYF. The CDR3 region has the DNA TGTGCCAGCTGCGGGACAGGGCTTCTGTCGATCTACGAGCAGTACTTC.

The V gene is TRBV25-1, the J gene TRBJ1-4, with a possible D match to TRBD1 (5 bases). V shed 6 bases and J shed 5 bases, with 16 bases lying between them. In germline, CDR1 is MGHDK, CDR2 SYGVNS. The CDR3 spans 15 residues. DNA for the CDR3: TGTGCCAGCAGAAGCGATGGGGCGTCGAATGAAAAACTGTTTTTT. It is translated as CASRSDGASNEKLFF.

V and J are TRBV27 and TRBJ2-7, with D maybe TRBD1 (6 bases). V was trimmed by 1 base and J by 7 bases, leaving 17 bases between them. CDR1 MNHEY and CDR2 SMNVEV come from the germline V gene (reference sequence). This CDR3 contains 15 residues. The CDR3 nucleotides are TGTGCCAGCAGTTTATTCGGCAGGGGACCGTTGGAGCAGTACTTC. Its translation: CASSLFGRGPLEQYF.

The CDR3 spells CASSTSLAGGRNQYF. In nucleotides, the CDR3 is TGTGCCAGTAGCACGTCCCTAGCGGGGGGGCGTAACCAGTACTTC. The rearrangement links TRBV19 to TRBJ2-5; 12 bases map to TRBD2. The junction had 12 bases not matched to a gene; V was cut back by 6 bases and J by 10 bases. The CDR3 has 15 amino acids. The germline CDR1 and CDR2 sequences are LNHDA and SQIVND (reference sequence).

V and J are TRBV7-9 and TRBJ2-5, with D possibly being TRBD1 (5 bases). Trimming removed 9 bases at V and 4 bases at J, with 9 bases between. The germline V gene encodes CDR1 SEHNR and CDR2 FQNEAQ (reference sequence). The CDR3 length is 11 residues. The CDR3 DNA follows: TGTGCCAGTTCAAGGGGAGAGACCCAGTACTTC. Its protein is CASSRGETQYF.

The chain links TRBV5-8 to TRBJ1-1; the D gene is possibly TRBD1 (5 bases). Trimming pared 0 bases from V and 1 base from J, leaving 10 bases between. CDR3 size: 15 residues. Germline lookup yields CDR1 SGHTS and CDR2 YDEGEE. The CDR3 loop is CASSLVARANTEAFF. As DNA, the CDR3 is TGTGCCAGCAGCTTGGTGGCCAGGGCGAACACTGAAGCTTTCTTT.

The V gene is TRBV5-1, the J gene TRBJ1-2; possibly TRBD1 for D (6 bases). With 2 bases removed from V and 8 bases from J, the gap between germline ends came to 22 bases. This CDR3 comprises 16 residues. CDR1 and CDR2 from the germline V gene are SGHRS and YFSETQ. The CDR3 region has the DNA TGCGCCAGCAGCTTACTACCCGGGACAACCTTGGGGGGCTACACCTTC. Amino acid sequence: CASSLLPGTTLGGYTF.

V and J are TRBV4-1 and TRBJ1-1; perhaps TRBD1 as D (6 bases). The germline CDR1 and CDR2 sequences are MGHRA and YSYEKL. V lost 5 bases to trimming and J lost 1 base, with 14 bases between them. The CDR3 consists of 15 residues. The CDR3, as DNA: TGCGCCAGCAGCATCTACAGGGCGGGGAACACTGAAGCTTTCTTT. As protein: CASSIYRAGNTEAFF.

The chain links TRBV2 to TRBJ2-7; 8 nucleotides agree with TRBD1. CDR1 SNHLY and CDR2 FYNNEI come from the germline V gene. This CDR3 contains 15 residues. The V gene end was trimmed by 2 bases and the J gene end by 2 bases; junction bases not matched to a gene: 5. As DNA, the CDR3 is TGTGCCAGCAGTGAATGGGGACAGGTGACCTACGAGCAGTACTTC. Translation gives CASSEWGQVTYEQYF.

The rearrangement links TRBV6-1 to TRBJ2-5; TRBD1 aligns across 7 bases. Germline values: CDR1 MNHNS, CDR2 SASEGT. The CDR3 sequence is 13 residues long. V dropped 5 bases and J dropped 2; count of bases not matched to a gene: 2. CDR3 sequence (DNA): TGTGCCAGCAGTTTGGACAGGCAAGAGACCCAGTACTTC. Amino acids: CASSLDRQETQYF.

The genes are TRBV6-1 and TRBJ2-7; perhaps TRBD1 as D (7 bases). This CDR3 comprises 16 residues. V lost 0 bases and J lost 4, with 16 bases in between. Germline V CDR1 and CDR2: MNHNS, SASEGT. For the CDR3, the DNA is TGTGCCAGCAGTGAAGCCCCCGGGCAGGGGGGTTACGAGCAGTACTTC. It specifies CASSEAPGQGGYEQYF.

The chain employs TRBV2 and TRBJ2-7; TRBD2 aligns across 12 bases. Germline V CDR1 and CDR2: SNHLY, FYNNEI. The J segment lost 1 base and the V segment lost 10 bases, leaving 5 bases of the junction unmatched. The CDR3 has 14 amino acids. Written as DNA, the CDR3 is TGTGCCACTGTAGGACTAGCGGGATCCTACGAGCAGTACTTC. Its protein is CATVGLAGSYEQYF.

CDR3 sequence reads: CASSFGGSSYNEQFF. CDR3 coding DNA: TGTGCCAGCAGCTTCGGCGGGAGCTCCTACAATGAGCAGTTCTTC. J is TRBJ2-1 and V is TRBV11-3; the match to TRBD2 covers 7 bases. V lost 3 bases, J lost 0 bases, and 2 bases stayed unmatched. The CDR3 is 15 residues long. The V gene's germline CDR1 is SGHNT and CDR2 YENEEA.

This chain joins TRBV4-1 and TRBJ2-7; 9 bases align to TRBD2. The CDR3 sequence is 16 residues long. Germline V lookup: CDR1 MGHRA, CDR2 YSYEKL. Trimming removed 1 base from V and 2 bases from J; junction bases left unmatched: 6. This chain's CDR3 is CASSQAGLALTYEQYF. The CDR3 bases are TGCGCCAGCAGCCAAGCGGGACTAGCTCTAACCTACGAGCAGTACTTC.

J is TRBJ2-7 and V is TRBV10-3; D perhaps matches TRBD2 (5 bases). The CDR3 runs to 14 residues. Trimming cost V 0 bases and J 3 bases, with 9 bases left between them. Germline V gene lookup returns CDR1 ENHRY and CDR2 SYGVKD. CDR3 amino acids: CAISESRGNYEQYF. CDR3 DNA sequence: TGTGCCATCAGTGAGTCGAGAGGGAACTACGAGCAGTACTTC.